This T cell receptor (beta chain) appears in the sequencing data of a study of blood T cells in healthy people across ages. This CDR3 has 13 residues. The germline V gene encodes CDR1 DFQATT and CDR2 SNEGSKA (reference sequence). Trimming pared 5 bases from V and 6 bases from J, leaving 16 bases between. For the second PCR, which ran for roughly 7 to 11 cycles, a sample-barcoded 5' primer and a J-beta primer mix were used. In TCRdb, the 5' RACE reads were re-called with MiXCR into one record per CDR3 protein. Of 1.5 million or so distinct CDR3 sequences listed, 35% to 45% are singletons. Study results and limitations: Any conclusive comparison of naive versus antigen-experienced cells was prevented by using unsorted PBMCs.

Caucasian individuals from Russia who were healthy and aged about 6 to 95 acted as donors. As concerns this clonotype: Its specificity is not known.

The chain carries TRBV20-1 and TRBJ1-1; D remains ambiguous. This sequence was found in a woman between 18 and 29 years old in good health. Sequencing used blood. This CDR3 reads CSAGKSGTSEAFF. CDR3 DNA sequence: TGCAGTGCTGGAAAATCTGGCACCTCTGAAGCTTTCTTT.